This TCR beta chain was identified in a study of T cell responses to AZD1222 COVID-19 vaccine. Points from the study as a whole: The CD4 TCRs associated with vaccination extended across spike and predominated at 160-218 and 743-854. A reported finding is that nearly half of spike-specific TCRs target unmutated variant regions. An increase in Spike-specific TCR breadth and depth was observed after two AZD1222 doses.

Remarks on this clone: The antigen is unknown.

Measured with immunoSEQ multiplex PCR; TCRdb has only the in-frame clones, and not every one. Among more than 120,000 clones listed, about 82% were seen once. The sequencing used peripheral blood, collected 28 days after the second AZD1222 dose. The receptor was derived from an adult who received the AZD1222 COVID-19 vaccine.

The CDR3 bases are TGTGCCAGCAGTGAAGGTCAAGAGACCCAGTACTTC. Protein sequence: CASSEGQETQYF. The J gene is TRBJ2-5, the V gene TRBV2; D not resolved. Germline V gene sequence: CDR1 SNHLY, CDR2 FYNNEI. The germline V and J ends were trimmed by 1 base and 2 bases, with 2 bases remaining between them. This CDR3 spans 12 amino acids.